The 16 T cell receptor beta chains presented below share a single source sample, sequenced in a study of blood T cell repertoires in COVID-19. Using immunoSEQ multiplex PCR, the repertoire was profiled, and TCRdb retains in-frame clones only, with some absent. The table lists some 500,000 clones, around 90% of them singletons. The sequencing input was peripheral blood. Receptors originate from a woman aged 50 to 60 with COVID-19, enrolled during active disease.

The rearrangement joins TRBV7-8 to TRBJ2-1, with 11 nucleotides matching TRBD1. V shed 5 bases, J shed 2 bases, and the junction held 5 bases outside the gene matches. Looked up from germline, CDR1 is SGHVS and CDR2 is FQNEAQ. CDR3 size: 16 residues. DNA of the CDR3: TGTGCCAGCAGCCCTACGGGACAGGGGGCCTACAATGAGCAGTTCTTC. This sequence encodes CASSPTGQGAYNEQFF. Supplemented by reference TRBV7-8 and TRBJ2-1, the full variable domain reads GAGVSQSPRYKVAKRGQDVALRCDPISGHVSLFWYQQALGQGPEFLTYFQNEAQLDKSGLPSDRFFAERPEGSVSTLKIQRTQQEDSAVYLCASSPTGQGAYNEQFFGPGTRLTVL.

The rearrangement links TRBV7-3 to TRBJ2-1, with 9 bases that match TRBD1. V shed 5 bases and J 7 bases; nucleotides not matched to a gene: 3. This CDR3 is built from 13 residues. Per germline, CDR1 SGHTA and CDR2 FQGTGA. The CDR3 spells CASSTGQGNEQFF. The DNA of the CDR3 is TGTGCCAGCAGCACGGGACAGGGTAATGAGCAGTTCTTC. The variable domain in full, completed from reference TRBV7-3 and TRBJ2-1, reads GAGVSQTPSNKVTEKGKYVELRCDPISGHTALYWYRQSLGQGPEFLIYFQGTGAADDSGLPNDRFFAVRPEGSVSTLKIQRTERGDSAVYLCASSTGQGNEQFFGPGTRLTVL.

The chain is built from TRBV9 and TRBJ2-7; D possibly corresponds to TRBD1 (6 bases). V lost 1 base and J lost 2, with 13 bases in between. The germline CDR1 and CDR2 sequences are SGDLS and YYNGEE. There are 15 residues in the CDR3. The CDR3 protein is CASSVNPGEAYEQYF. The CDR3 DNA reads as TGTGCCAGCAGCGTAAACCCAGGGGAAGCCTACGAGCAGTACTTC.

The chain is built from TRBV6-5 and TRBJ2-2; no definite D call. V shed 6 bases and J shed 7 bases, with 12 bases lying between them. Germline V gives CDR1 MNHEY, CDR2 SVGAGI. CDR3 length: 13 residues. CDR3 sequence reads: CASSPYTGGELFF. The CDR3 bases are TGTGCCAGCAGCCCGTACACGGGCGGGGAGCTGTTTTTT.

The chain links TRBV19 to TRBJ2-3, with TRBD2 matching over 10 bases. V lost 4 bases to trimming and J lost 5 bases; unmatched junction nucleotides: 9. CDR3 size: 16 residues. The germline CDR1 and CDR2 sequences are LNHDA and SQIVND (reference sequence). CDR3 loop: CASSRERGGRGDTQYF. The CDR3 nucleotides are TGTGCCAGTAGTAGAGAGCGGGGGGGCCGAGGAGATACGCAGTATTTT.

This chain connects TRBV5-5 to TRBJ2-7; 7 nucleotides line up with TRBD1. The germline V gene encodes CDR1 SGHKS and CDR2 YYEKEE (reference sequence). The CDR3 runs to 14 residues. The J segment lost 3 bases and the V segment lost 5 bases, leaving 8 bases of the junction unmatched. CDR3 nucleotide sequence: TGTGCCAGCAGAACCAACAGGGGATTCTACGAGCAGTACTTC. It codes for CASRTNRGFYEQYF.

V is TRBV10-3 and J is TRBJ1-1; 9 bases agree with TRBD1. The CDR3 totals 14 residues. Germline loops: CDR1 ENHRY, CDR2 SYGVKD. Trimming removed 10 bases from V and 1 base from J; junction bases left unmatched: 7. CDR3 region: CATRTGAKNTEAFF. In nucleotides, the CDR3 is TGTGCCACCCGGACAGGGGCCAAGAACACTGAAGCTTTCTTT.

This chain uses TRBV6-5 with TRBJ1-6; D is undetermined. The CDR3 sequence is 15 residues long. Germline loops: CDR1 MNHEY, CDR2 SVGAGI. V lost 2 bases to trimming and J lost 10 bases, with 15 bases between them. CDR3 in amino acids: CASSYLSGGRSPLHF. The DNA for the CDR3 is TGTGCCAGCAGTTACCTATCCGGAGGGCGATCACCCCTCCACTTT.

V gene TRBV30 combines with J gene TRBJ2-1, with D tentatively TRBD2 (6 bases). This CDR3 contains 14 residues. V was cut by 4 bases and J by 2 bases, with 12 bases left in between. Germline V gene lookup returns CDR1 GTSNPN and CDR2 SVGIG (reference sequence). The CDR3 reads CAWTTSGPYNEQFF. As DNA, the CDR3 is TGTGCCTGGACTACCAGCGGGCCCTACAATGAGCAGTTCTTC.

The chain joins TRBV11-1 to TRBJ2-7; D is unclear. Between the trimmed V and J ends, which lost 1 base and 3 bases, there was a span of 7 bases. Germline CDR1 and CDR2: SGHAT and FQDESV (reference sequence). The CDR3 runs 13 residues. Written as DNA, the CDR3 is TGTGCCAGCAGCTTAGACCCACTCTACGAGCAGTACTTC. Translation gives CASSLDPLYEQYF.

The chain uses TRBV9 and TRBJ1-1; 9 bases agree with TRBD1. Germline CDR1 SGDLS, CDR2 YYNGEE. This CDR3 is built from 14 residues. V was clipped by 1 base and J by 5 bases; unmatched bases: 3. For the CDR3, the DNA is TGTGCCAGCAGCGTAACAGGGGGCGCGACTGAAGCTTTCTTT. Translation gives CASSVTGGATEAFF.

CDR3 nucleotides: TGTGCCAGCTCACCGGCACAGGGGTACTATAATTCACCCCTCCACTTT. It is translated as CASSPAQGYYNSPLHF. This chain connects TRBV18 to TRBJ1-6; 7 bases align to TRBD1. Germline V gene sequence: CDR1 KGHSH, CDR2 LQKENI. The CDR3 totals 16 residues. V lost 3 bases, J lost 3 bases, and 5 bases stayed unmatched. Full variable domain (outside the CDR3, taken from reference TRBV18 and TRBJ1-6): NAGVMQNPRHLVRRRGQEARLRCSPMKGHSHVYWYRQLPEEGLKFMVYLQKENIIDESGMPKERFSAEFPKEGPSILRIQQVVRGDSAAYFCASSPAQGYYNSPLHFGNGTRLTVT.

The chain joins TRBV5-1 to TRBJ2-1, with D perhaps TRBD1 (5 bases). CDR1 is SGHRS and CDR2 is YFSETQ in the germline V gene. CDR3 size: 16 residues. Between the trimmed V and J ends, which lost 0 bases and 3 bases, there was a span of 13 bases. The CDR3, as DNA: TGCGCCAGCAGCTTGGAGCCAGGGCAAGGCTACAATGAGCAGTTCTTC. Residues: CASSLEPGQGYNEQFF. Full variable domain (missing parts from reference TRBV5-1 and TRBJ2-1): KAGVTQTPRYLIKTRGQQVTLSCSPISGHRSVSWYQQTPGQGLQFLFEYFSETQRNKGNFPGRFSGRQFSNSRSEMNVSTLELGDSALYLCASSLEPGQGYNEQFFGPGTRLTVL.

The chain links TRBV6-1 to TRBJ2-3; 7 bases line up with TRBD2. Looked up from germline, CDR1 is MNHNS and CDR2 is SASEGT. V was pared by 0 bases and J by 2 bases, with 8 bases of the junction left unmatched. The CDR3 has 17 amino acids. The CDR3: CASSEAPPAGDTDTQYF. The CDR3 DNA reads as TGTGCCAGCAGTGAAGCTCCCCCCGCGGGGGACACAGATACGCAGTATTTT.

V is TRBV5-1 and J is TRBJ1-2; maybe TRBD1 (5 bases). Germline CDR1 is SGHRS and CDR2 is YFSETQ. The V end lost 5 bases, the J end lost 3 bases, and 17 bases lay between the germline ends. CDR3 length: 15 residues. DNA for the CDR3: TGCGCCAGCAGGTGGCAGTCCGGGGGGGACTATGGCTACACCTTC. Its protein is CASRWQSGGDYGYTF.

The chain couples TRBV19 to TRBJ2-3; 9 nucleotides agree with TRBD2. The germline V gene has CDR1 LNHDA and CDR2 SQIVND (reference sequence). The CDR3 covers 14 residues. V lost 7 bases and J lost 5; bases outside the gene matches: 7. The CDR3 reads CASNAGGREDTQYF. The CDR3 region has the DNA TGTGCCAGTAACGCGGGGGGGCGTGAAGATACGCAGTATTTT.